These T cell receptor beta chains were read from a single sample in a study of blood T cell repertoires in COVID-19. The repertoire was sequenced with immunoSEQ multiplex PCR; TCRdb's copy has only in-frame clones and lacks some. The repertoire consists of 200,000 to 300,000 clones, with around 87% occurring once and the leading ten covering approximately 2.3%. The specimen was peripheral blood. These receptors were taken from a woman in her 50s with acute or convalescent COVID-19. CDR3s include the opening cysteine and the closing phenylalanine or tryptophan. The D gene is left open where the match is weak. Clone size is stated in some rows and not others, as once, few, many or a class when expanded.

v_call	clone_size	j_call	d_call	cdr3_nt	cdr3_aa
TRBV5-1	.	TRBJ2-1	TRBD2	TGCGCCAGCAGCTTCTGGACTAGGGGCGACAATGAGCAGTTCTTC	CASSFWTRGDNEQFF
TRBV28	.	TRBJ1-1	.	TGTGCCAGCAACTTAGCGACGGGGGATAGGATTGCTTTCTTT	CASNLATGDRIAFF
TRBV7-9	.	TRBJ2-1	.	TGTGCCAGCAGCTTCGAGTACAATGAGCAGTTCTTC	CASSFEYNEQFF
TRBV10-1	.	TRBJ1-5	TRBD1	TGCGCCAGCAGTGAGTCTGTGGGACAGGGGTGCAATCAGCCCCAGCATTTT	CASSESVGQGCNQPQHF
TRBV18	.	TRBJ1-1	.	TGTGCCAGCTCACTAAACAGGGCCAAGAACACTGAAGCTTTCTTT	CASSLNRAKNTEAFF
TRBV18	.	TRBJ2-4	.	TGTGCCAGCTCACCACTGTATGGCCCTGTTGCCAAAAACATTCAGTACTTC	CASSPLYGPVAKNIQYF
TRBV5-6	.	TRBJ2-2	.	TGTGCCAGCAGTCGGGACTTCACCGGGGAGCTGTTTTTT	CASSRDFTGELFF
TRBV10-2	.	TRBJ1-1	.	TGCGCCAGCAGTGTCAATTACTGGAACACTGAAGCTTTCTTT	CASSVNYWNTEAFF
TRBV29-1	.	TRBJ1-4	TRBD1	TGCAGCGTGAGGGGACAGGGGGCTGAAAAACTGTTTTTT	CSVRGQGAEKLFF
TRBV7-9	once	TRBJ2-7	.	TGTGCCAGCAGCCCGCCGGCACAGGGAGCCCACGAGCAGTACTTC	CASSPPAQGAHEQYF
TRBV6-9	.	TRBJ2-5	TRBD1	TGTGCCAGCAGCCCCCCTGGGACAGGGGGCCGTTATTTGGAGACCCAGTACTTC	CASSPPGTGGRYLETQYF
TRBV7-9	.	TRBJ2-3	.	TGTGCCAGCAGCCAGAGACAGACCACAGATACGCAGTATTTT	CASSQRQTTDTQYF
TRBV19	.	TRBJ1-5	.	TGTGCCACCCTGGGGGGTTGGGGCAATCAGCCCCAGCATTTT	CATLGGWGNQPQHF
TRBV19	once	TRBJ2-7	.	TGTGCCAGTAGTATCGAACAGGGATTCTACGAGCAGTACTTC	CASSIEQGFYEQYF
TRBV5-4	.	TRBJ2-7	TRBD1	TGTGCCAGCAGCTCCCAAGGGGGCGCAGTTGGGCAGTACTTC	CASSSQGGAVGQYF
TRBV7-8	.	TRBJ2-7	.	TGTGCCAGCAGCTTAGGGGCCGGGCTAGCAGGTTACGAGCAGTACTTC	CASSLGAGLAGYEQYF
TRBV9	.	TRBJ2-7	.	TGTGCCAGCAGCGTAGACAGCAGCTCCTACGAGCAGTACTTC	CASSVDSSSYEQYF
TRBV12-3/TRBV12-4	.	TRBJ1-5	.	TGTGCCAGCAGTTTACAGGATTATCAGCCCCAGCATTTT	CASSLQDYQPQHF
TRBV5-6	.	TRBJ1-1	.	TGTGCCAGCACCTTAAGGGTAACAGGGAACACTGAAGCTTTCTTT	CASTLRVTGNTEAFF
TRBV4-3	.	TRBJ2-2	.	TGCGCCAGCAGCCAAGAAGCGACCAACCCCGGGGAGCTGTTTTTT	CASSQEATNPGELFF
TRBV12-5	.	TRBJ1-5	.	TGTGCTAGTGGTCCTCACAGGGCGCATCATCAGCCCCAGCATTTT	CASGPHRAHHQPQHF